Listed here are 16 T cell receptor beta chains from one sample, sequenced in a study of tumor-infiltrating lymphocytes in primary liver carcinoma. TCR beta cDNA came from about 0.45 ug total RNA, primed with a constant-region primer. Slightly modified ARM-PCR, run as three nested multiplex PCR rounds, produced the TCR beta libraries. PCR rounds one and two used TRBV1-TRBV30 forward primers with a C-beta reverse primer for 10 cycles each. TCRdb called the multiplex PCR reads again in MiXCR, with one record for every CDR3 protein. The profile covers hundreds of thousands of distinct CDR3 sequences, with about 50% appearing a single time and about a sixth taken by the ten largest. Alongside blood RNA obtained from unsorted whole blood, germline DNA was also extracted. Sequencing was carried out using peripheral blood. These receptors originate from a woman aged 25 to 45 with primary liver carcinoma and hepatitis B virus infection.

The V call is TRBV5-1, the J call TRBJ2-5; D may be TRBD1 (5 bases). Between the trimmed V and J ends, which lost 5 bases and 5 bases, there was a span of 16 bases. Germline V gene lookup returns CDR1 SGHRS and CDR2 YFSETQ. The CDR3 runs to 14 residues. CDR3: CASSTGAALETQYF. Written as DNA, the CDR3 is TGCGCCAGCAGTACTGGGGCAGCTCTCGAGACCCAGTACTTC.

This chain links TRBV9 with TRBJ2-1, with TRBD1 as a possible D gene (5 bases). CDR3 size: 14 residues. The V end was cut by 4 bases, the J end by 6 bases, with 14 bases between. Germline CDR1 SGDLS, CDR2 YYNGEE. The CDR3 region is CASSRGSLGNEQFF. CDR3 bases: TGTGCCAGCAGCAGGGGTTCCCTTGGCAATGAGCAGTTCTTC.

The chain carries TRBV12-3 or TRBV12-4 and TRBJ2-5; no clear D. V lost 6 bases and J lost 2, with 7 bases in between. The CDR3 length is 12 residues. The CDR3 DNA sequence: TGTGCCAGCAGCCCCGTGCAAGAGACCCAGTACTTC. Encoded protein: CASSPVQETQYF.

About this clonotype: A much larger clone differs by one base, so this may be a read error. The V gene is TRBV6-2 or TRBV6-3, the J gene TRBJ2-1, with D perhaps given as TRBD1 or TRBD2 (5 bases each). The CDR3 runs to 12 residues. The germline CDR1 and CDR2 sequences are MNHEY and SVGEGT. In DNA, the CDR3 is TGTGCCAGCAGACAGGAGGTTGATGAGCAGCTCTTC. Translated: CASRQEVDEQLF.

As regards this clonotype: The junction differs from germline at one of its ends, possibly a read error. V and J are TRBV4-3 and TRBJ2-3, with 7 nucleotides matching TRBD2. Germline CDR1 is LGHNA and CDR2 is YSLEER. The CDR3 runs 16 residues. The CDR3 loop is CASNQGFAGVRHTQYF. CDR3 DNA sequence: TGCGCCAGCAACCAAGGTTTTGCGGGAGTCAGGCATACGCAGTATTTT.

This clonotype was seen a few times. V gene TRBV6-5 combines with J gene TRBJ2-7; 9 bases agree with TRBD2. The CDR3 consists of 15 residues. Germline V gene sequence: CDR1 MNHEY, CDR2 SVGAGI. V shed 1 base, J shed 0 bases, and the junction held 1 base outside the gene matches. The CDR3 protein is CASSYLAGASYEQYF. In DNA form, the CDR3 reads TGTGCCAGCAGTTACTTAGCGGGGGCCTCCTACGAGCAGTACTTC.

Concerning this clonotype itself: The junction differs from germline at one of its ends, possibly a read error. The rearrangement uses TRBV11-2 and TRBJ2-5, with TRBD1 identical over 11 bases. The germline gives CDR1 SGHAT, CDR2 FQNNGV. The CDR3 sequence is 16 residues long. The CDR3 DNA sequence: TGTGTCAGCACCGACCCCCGGACAGGGGGCGTAGAGACCCAGTACTTC. Translated: CVSTDPRTGGVETQYF.

The rearrangement uses TRBV6-5 and TRBJ2-1, with TRBD2 identical over 7 bases. Germline values: CDR1 MNHEY, CDR2 SVGAGI. V shed 6 bases and J 7 bases; nucleotides not matched to a gene: 18. This CDR3 comprises 17 residues. The CDR3 nucleotides read TGTGCCAGCAGCCCCCCCGGGCGGGAGAGGTGGGGGAATGAGCAGTTCTTC. This gives the protein CASSPPGRERWGNEQFF.

V and J are TRBV13 and TRBJ2-7; D not resolved. Germline V CDR1 and CDR2: PRHDT, FYEKMQ (reference sequence). Trimming pared 9 bases from V and 8 bases from J, leaving 11 bases between. The CDR3 is made up of 10 amino acids. The CDR3 spells CARSPRKQYF. The CDR3 coding sequence is TGTGCCAGGAGCCCCCGGAAGCAGTACTTC. Together with reference TRBV13 and TRBJ2-7, the CDR3 gives the full variable domain: AAGVIQSPRHLIKEKRETATLKCYPIPRHDTVYWYQQGPGQDPQFLISFYEKMQSDKGSIPDRFSAQQFSDYHSELNMSSLELGDSALYFCARSPRKQYFGPGTRLTVT.

Comments on this clonotype: A much bigger clone sits one base away, suggesting this may be a read error. J is TRBJ2-3 and V is TRBV12-3 or TRBV12-4; D gene ambiguous. V lost 7 bases and J 2 bases, leaving 1 base between the germline ends. CDR3 size: 10 residues. As DNA, the CDR3 is TGTGCCAGCAACACAGATACGCAGTATTTT. Protein: CASNTDTQYF.

This clonotype came up many times. The chain joins TRBV6-2 or TRBV6-3 to TRBJ2-2; 9 positions agree with TRBD1. This CDR3 is built from 16 residues. Germline lookup yields CDR1 MNHEY and CDR2 SVGEGT. Trimming cost V 3 bases and J 0 bases; bases outside gene matches: 2. CDR3 sequence: CASSYWDRANTGELFF. The CDR3, as DNA: TGTGCCAGCAGTTATTGGGACAGGGCGAACACCGGGGAGCTGTTTTTT.

The V and J genes are TRBV24-1 and TRBJ2-5; 8 bases agree with TRBD1. The ends lost 3 bases at V and 4 bases at J; junction bases unmatched: 12. The CDR3 loop spans 17 amino acids. Germline-derived CDR1 and CDR2 are KGHDR and SFDVKD. The CDR3 bases are TGTGCCACCAGTGATGCCCTAACAGGGGGGTTCCGAGAGACCCAGTACTTC. This gives the protein CATSDALTGGFRETQYF.

This clonotype was seen many times. The V call is TRBV29-1, the J call TRBJ1-4; D possibly corresponds to TRBD1 (5 bases). Per the germline V gene, CDR1 is SQVTM and CDR2 is ANQGSEA. The CDR3 runs 12 residues. V was clipped by 7 bases and J by 1 base, with 7 bases between them. For the CDR3, the DNA is TGCAGCGCCAGGGAAACTAATGAAAAACTGTTTTTT. Its protein product is CSARETNEKLFF.

The rearrangement uses TRBV5-1 and TRBJ2-5; D perhaps matches TRBD1 (6 bases). Trimming stripped 4 bases from V and 1 base from J, with 11 bases between. Germline V gene data show CDR1 as SGHRS and CDR2 as YFSETQ. The CDR3 contains 14 residues. The CDR3 is CASSEQGSQETQYF. CDR3 DNA sequence: TGCGCCAGCAGCGAACAGGGCAGCCAAGAGACCCAGTACTTC.

This clonotype was seen a handful of times. The gene calls are TRBV6-2 or TRBV6-3 and TRBJ2-1, with no clear D. The CDR3 runs to 13 residues. From germline, CDR1 is MNHEY and CDR2 SVGEGT. The V end lost 4 bases, the J end lost 7 bases, and 11 bases lay between the germline ends. The CDR3 DNA follows: TGTGCCAGCAGTTTAGGATGGGCGAATGAGCAGTTCTTC. Protein: CASSLGWANEQFF.

This clonotype was picked up many times. The rearrangement joins TRBV29-1 to TRBJ2-5, with 12 nucleotides matching TRBD2. The V gene end was trimmed by 1 base and the J gene end by 4 bases; junction bases not matched to a gene: 7. The CDR3 contains 16 residues. CDR1 is SQVTM, CDR2 ANQGSEA, per germline. CDR3 in amino acids: CSVEVTSGRRRETQYF. CDR3 nucleotide sequence: TGCAGCGTTGAAGTCACTAGCGGGAGGCGGCGAGAGACCCAGTACTTC.